This T cell receptor beta chain derives from a study of blood T cells in healthy people across ages. The CDR3 length is 14 residues. The germline V gene encodes CDR1 MNHEY and CDR2 SVGEGT. V gave up 7 bases and J gave up 7 bases, with 17 bases separating them. Primers used in a second PCR of roughly 7 to 12 cycles were a sample-barcoded 5' primer and a J-beta primer mix. A single record per CDR3 protein comes from TCRdb applying MiXCR to the 5' RACE reads. Among 710,000 or so distinct CDR3 sequences, around 32% were seen once, and the ten largest hold approximately 15%. There are many counts of this clonotype.

This chain uses TRBV6-2 or TRBV6-3 with TRBJ1-5, with TRBD1 as a possible D gene (6 bases). The sample comprised blood. The TCR comes from a woman older than 75 in good health. CDR3 in DNA: TGTGCCAGCAAGATGACAGGTATGAGGCAGCCCCAGCATTTT. Translated, it gives CASKMTGMRQPQHF.